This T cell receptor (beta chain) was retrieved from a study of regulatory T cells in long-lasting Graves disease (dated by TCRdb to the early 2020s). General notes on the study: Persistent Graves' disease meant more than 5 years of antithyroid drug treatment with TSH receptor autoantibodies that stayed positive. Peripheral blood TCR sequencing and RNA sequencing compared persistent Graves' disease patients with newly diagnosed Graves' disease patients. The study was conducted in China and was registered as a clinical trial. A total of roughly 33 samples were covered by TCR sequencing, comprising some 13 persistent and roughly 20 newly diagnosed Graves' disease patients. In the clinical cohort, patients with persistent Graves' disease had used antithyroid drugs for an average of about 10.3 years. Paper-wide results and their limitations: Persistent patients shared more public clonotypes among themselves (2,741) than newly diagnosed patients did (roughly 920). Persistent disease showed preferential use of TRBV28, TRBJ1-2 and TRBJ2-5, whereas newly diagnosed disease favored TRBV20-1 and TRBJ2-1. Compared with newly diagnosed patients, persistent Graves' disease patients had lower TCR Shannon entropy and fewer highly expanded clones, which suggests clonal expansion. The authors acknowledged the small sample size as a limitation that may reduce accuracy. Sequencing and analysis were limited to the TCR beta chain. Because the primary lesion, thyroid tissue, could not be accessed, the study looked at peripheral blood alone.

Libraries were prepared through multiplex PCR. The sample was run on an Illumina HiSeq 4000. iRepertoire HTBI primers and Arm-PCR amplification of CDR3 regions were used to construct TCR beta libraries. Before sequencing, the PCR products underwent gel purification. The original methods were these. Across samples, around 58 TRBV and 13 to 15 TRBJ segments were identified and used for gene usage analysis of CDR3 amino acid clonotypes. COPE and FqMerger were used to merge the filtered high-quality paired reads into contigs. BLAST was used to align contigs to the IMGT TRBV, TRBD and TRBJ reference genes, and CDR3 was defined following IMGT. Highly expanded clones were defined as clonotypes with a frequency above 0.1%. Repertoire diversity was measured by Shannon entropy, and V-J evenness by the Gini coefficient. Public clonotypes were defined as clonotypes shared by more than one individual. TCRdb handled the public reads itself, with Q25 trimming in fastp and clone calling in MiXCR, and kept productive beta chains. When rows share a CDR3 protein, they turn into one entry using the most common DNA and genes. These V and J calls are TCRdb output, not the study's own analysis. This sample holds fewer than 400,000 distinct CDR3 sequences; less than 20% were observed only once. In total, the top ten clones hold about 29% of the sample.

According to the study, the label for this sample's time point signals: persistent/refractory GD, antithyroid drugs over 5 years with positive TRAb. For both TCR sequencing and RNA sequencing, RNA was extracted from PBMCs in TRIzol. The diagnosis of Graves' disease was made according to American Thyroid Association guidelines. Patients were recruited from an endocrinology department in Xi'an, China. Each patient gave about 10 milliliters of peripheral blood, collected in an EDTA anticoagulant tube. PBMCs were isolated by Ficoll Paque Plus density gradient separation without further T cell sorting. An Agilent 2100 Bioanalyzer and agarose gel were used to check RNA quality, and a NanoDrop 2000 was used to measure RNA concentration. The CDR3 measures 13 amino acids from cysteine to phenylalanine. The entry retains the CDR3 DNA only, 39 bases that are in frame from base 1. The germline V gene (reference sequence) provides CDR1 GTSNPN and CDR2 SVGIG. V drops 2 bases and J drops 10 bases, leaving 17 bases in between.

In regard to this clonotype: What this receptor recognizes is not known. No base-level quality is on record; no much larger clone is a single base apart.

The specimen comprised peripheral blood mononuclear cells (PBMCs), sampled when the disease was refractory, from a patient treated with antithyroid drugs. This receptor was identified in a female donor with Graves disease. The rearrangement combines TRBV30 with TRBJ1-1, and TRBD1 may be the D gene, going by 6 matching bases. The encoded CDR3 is CAWSHGAPGAAFF. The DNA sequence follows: TGTGCCTGGAGTCACGGGGCTCCGGGGGCAGCTTTCTTT.